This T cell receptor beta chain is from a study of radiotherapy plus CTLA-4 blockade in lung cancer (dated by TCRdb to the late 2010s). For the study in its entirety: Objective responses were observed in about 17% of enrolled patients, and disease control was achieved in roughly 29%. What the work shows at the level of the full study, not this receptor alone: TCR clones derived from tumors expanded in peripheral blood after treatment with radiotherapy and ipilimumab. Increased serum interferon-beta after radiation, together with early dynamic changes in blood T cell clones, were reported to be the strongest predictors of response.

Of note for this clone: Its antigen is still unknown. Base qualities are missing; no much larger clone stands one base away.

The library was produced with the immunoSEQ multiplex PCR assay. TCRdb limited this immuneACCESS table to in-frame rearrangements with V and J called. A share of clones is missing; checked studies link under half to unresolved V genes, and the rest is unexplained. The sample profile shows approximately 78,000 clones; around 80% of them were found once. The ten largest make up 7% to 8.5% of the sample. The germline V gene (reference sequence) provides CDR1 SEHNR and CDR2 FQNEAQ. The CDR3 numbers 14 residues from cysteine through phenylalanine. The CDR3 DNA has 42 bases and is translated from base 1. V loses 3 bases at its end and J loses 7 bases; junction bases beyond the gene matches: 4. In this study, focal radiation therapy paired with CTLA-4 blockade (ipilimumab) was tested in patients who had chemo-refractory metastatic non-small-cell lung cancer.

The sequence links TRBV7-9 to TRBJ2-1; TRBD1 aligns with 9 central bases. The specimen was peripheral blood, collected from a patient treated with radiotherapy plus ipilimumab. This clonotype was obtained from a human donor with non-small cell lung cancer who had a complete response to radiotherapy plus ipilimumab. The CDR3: CASSLGQGNNEQFF. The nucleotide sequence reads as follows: TGTGCCAGCAGCTTGGGACAGGGCAATAATGAGCAGTTCTTC. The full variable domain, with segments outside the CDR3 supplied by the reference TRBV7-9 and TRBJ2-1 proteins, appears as DTGVSQNPRHKITKRGQNVTFRCDPISEHNRLYWYRQTLGQGPEFLTYFQNEAQLEKSRLLSDRFSAERPKGSFSTLEIQRTEQGDSAMYLCASSLGQGNNEQFFGPGTRLTVL.